A single TCR beta chain is shown here with its context. What this receptor recognizes is not known. Base quality data are lacking; no much larger clone is found one base away. Per the germline V gene (reference sequence), GTSNPN is the CDR1 and SVGIG is the CDR2. The CDR3 starts with the cysteine, ends with the phenylalanine, and has 13 residues. The only DNA kept is the CDR3, 39 bases in frame from the first base. Cut back by 0 bases and 8 bases, the V and J ends lie 10 bases apart. Participants in the prospective study were enrolled through a virtual design, were aged roughly 18 to 100 years, and lived in about 25 United States geographic areas. In the prospective study, cohorts were assigned on the basis of participant-reported clinical history obtained from a screening survey and a study questionnaire. In the prospective study, whole blood, serum and a nasopharyngeal or oropharyngeal swab were collected from each participant by mobile phlebotomists. Over a roughly 2-month period, participants in the prospective study had the option of providing additional blood draws and questionnaires. Before DNA extraction, prospective study blood samples were shipped either frozen or at room temperature.

The sample comes from a study of blood T cell repertoires in COVID-19 (dated by TCRdb to between 2020 and 2021). At the level of the whole study: Samples covering the acute and convalescent phases of COVID-19 were provided by collaborators in the United States, Italy and Spain. A freely available public database, intended as a resource for researchers studying the immune response to SARS-CoV-2, is where the repertoires were released. The samples were drawn from two sources: the first 160 participants of the ongoing ImmuneRACE study, and approximately 1,300 subjects contributed by 6 global collaborators. The dataset comprised deeply sampled blood TCRbeta repertoires from subjects exposed to, actively infected with, or recovered from COVID-19. Where HLA class I and class II types were available, the types were taken from metadata supplied by the sample provider, not from assay-based typing. A de-identified subject ID, COVID-19 status, age in years and sex were almost always included in the sample metadata. The prospective study material was composed of cDNA or gDNA derived from T cells, B-cell-depleted T cells, or PBMCs.

TCRbeta CDR3 regions were amplified from genomic DNA using the immunoSEQ Assay, a bias-controlled multiplex PCR. Per the source publication's procedure: Nucleated cell counts per sample were estimated from amplification of reference gene primers within the assay. Sequence reads were collapsed and filtered to measure the absolute abundance of every unique TCRbeta CDR3 rearrangement. For each sample, productive Simpson clonality was calculated as the square root of Simpson's diversity index across productive rearrangements. TCRdb provides this immuneACCESS table in a form limited to in-frame rearrangements. Some clones are lacking; in checked studies, under half of them reflect an unresolved V gene, and why the rest are absent is not known. The DNA was the basis for D and trimming; V, J and clone size are from that table. For this sample the table gives about 200,000 clones, of which more than 75% were detected only once. In total, the top ten clones hold 6% to 7.5% of the sample.

Broader findings and caveats from the paper: The amount of clinical and demographic metadata varied by source and participant and was provided uncurated.

The receptor comes from a woman in her thirties or forties with acute COVID-19. The chain joins TRBV30 to TRBJ1-4; possibly the D gene is TRBD1, per 5 matching bases. Sequencing input: PBMCs or T cells enriched from blood (not recorded which). The CDR3 protein sequence reads: CAWSVAGREKLFF. The DNA is as follows: TGTGCCTGGAGTGTAGCAGGGAGGGAAAAACTGTTTTTT.